Included here is one T cell receptor (beta chain) sequence, with context. This record belongs to a study of shared T cell receptors in the human thymus. The CDR3 is 14 residues long. Germline CDR1 MNHNS, CDR2 SASEGT. Trimming cost V 7 bases and J 0 bases, with 10 bases left between them. Profiling relied on immunoSEQ multiplex PCR, and the TCRdb table lists in-frame clones only, not all of them. The data show a few hundred thousand clones, with 95% seen just once and about 0.02% held by the top ten. The chain uses TRBV6-1 and TRBJ1-3; D is perhaps TRBD1 (5 bases). The origin of this receptor is a human donor. Sequencing input: thymocytes. CDR3 nucleotide sequence: TGTGCCAGCACCGGGACTAACTCTGGAAACACCATATATTTT. It encodes CASTGTNSGNTIYF.